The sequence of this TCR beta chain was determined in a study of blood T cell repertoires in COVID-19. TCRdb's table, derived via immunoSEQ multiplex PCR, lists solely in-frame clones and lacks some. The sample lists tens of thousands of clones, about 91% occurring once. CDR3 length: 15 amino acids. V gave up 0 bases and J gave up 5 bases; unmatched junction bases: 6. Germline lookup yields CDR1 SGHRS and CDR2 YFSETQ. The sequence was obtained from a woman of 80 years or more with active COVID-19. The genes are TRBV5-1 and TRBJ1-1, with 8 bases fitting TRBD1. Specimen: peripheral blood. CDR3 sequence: CASSLGVNRGTEAFF. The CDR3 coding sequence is TGCGCCAGCAGCTTGGGCGTGAACAGGGGGACTGAAGCTTTCTTT. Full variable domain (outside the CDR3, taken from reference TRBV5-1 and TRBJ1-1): KAGVTQTPRYLIKTRGQQVTLSCSPISGHRSVSWYQQTPGQGLQFLFEYFSETQRNKGNFPGRFSGRQFSNSRSEMNVSTLELGDSALYLCASSLGVNRGTEAFFGQGTRLTVV.